The rows below give T cell receptor beta chains drawn from one sample of a study of cytomegalovirus exposure and HLA in healthy donors. The repertoire was sequenced with immunoSEQ multiplex PCR; TCRdb's copy has only in-frame clones and lacks some. Of some 130,000 clones in the sample, 65% to 80% are singletons; the top ten hold around 4%. Sample: PBMCs. Every receptor here comes from a male donor in good health and CMV-seropositive. The CDR3 runs from the conserved cysteine through the conserved F or W. Each record gives: clone size, J gene, D gene, V gene, CDR3 protein, CDR3 DNA. A D gene is named only where the DNA matches it firmly. Size is omitted from some rows. Given values are once, few, many or a class for expanded clones.

>-|TRBJ2-5|TRBD2|TRBV7-6
CASSLSSGRGTGETQYF
TGTGCCAGCAGCTTAAGTAGCGGGAGGGGTACGGGGGAGACCCAGTACTTC
>-|TRBJ1-2|-|TRBV6-1
CASSGGTGGYTF
TGTGCCAGCAGTGGCGGGACGGGCGGCTACACCTTC
>-|TRBJ2-3|TRBD1|TRBV7-9
CASSFPGQVVLPFTDTQYF
TGTGCCAGCAGCTTCCCGGGACAGGTTGTCTTACCCTTCACAGATACGCAGTATTTT
>once|TRBJ1-1|-|TRBV7-2
CASSLGGQLGTEAFF
TGTGCCAGCAGCTTAGGGGGGCAGCTAGGCACTGAAGCTTTCTTT
>-|TRBJ1-4|TRBD1|TRBV11-2
CASSSGTGNEKLFF
TGTGCCAGCAGCTCCGGGACAGGGAATGAAAAACTGTTTTTT
>-|TRBJ2-2|-|TRBV5-1
CASSFWGSPDSWNTGELFF
TGCGCCAGCAGCTTTTGGGGGAGCCCGGACAGTTGGAACACCGGGGAGCTGTTTTTT
>-|TRBJ2-5|-|TRBV28
CASSFREPDETQYF
TGTGCCAGCAGTTTCCGGGAGCCAGATGAGACCCAGTACTTC
>-|TRBJ2-2|TRBD2|TRBV7-6
CASSVRWTSGSQWDTGELFF
TGTGCCAGCAGCGTTAGGTGGACTAGCGGGAGTCAGTGGGACACCGGGGAGCTGTTTTTT
>few|TRBJ2-1|-|TRBV2
CASRLESYNEQFF
TGTGCCAGTCGTTTAGAGAGTTACAATGAGCAGTTCTTC
>-|TRBJ2-4|TRBD1|TRBV27
CASARDSPNIQYF
TGTGCCAGCGCACGGGACAGCCCAAACATTCAGTACTTC
>-|TRBJ1-2|-|TRBV18
CASSPDGGDYGYTF
TGTGCCAGCTCACCCGACGGCGGGGACTATGGCTACACCTTC
>-|TRBJ1-4|TRBD1|TRBV5-1
CASSPPGQMGKKLFF
TGCGCCAGCAGCCCACCGGGACAGATGGGGAAAAAACTGTTTTTT
>-|TRBJ1-3|TRBD1|TRBV7-6
CASSPGTGRRDTIYF
TGTGCCAGCAGCCCCGGGACAGGGCGTAGGGACACCATATATTTT
>-|TRBJ2-2|-|TRBV6-6
CASRGAGTGELFF
TGTGCCAGCCGCGGGGCGGGCACCGGGGAGCTGTTTTTT
>-|TRBJ1-2|TRBD1|TRBV5-4
CASSLPGQENYGYTF
TGTGCCAGCAGCTTACCGGGACAGGAAAACTATGGCTACACCTTC
>once|TRBJ1-2|-|TRBV28
CASRGLGEVYGYTF
TGTGCCAGCAGGGGATTAGGGGAAGTCTATGGCTACACCTTC
>once|TRBJ2-5|TRBD2|TRBV5-4
CASSLAGGQETQYF
TGTGCCAGCAGCTTAGCGGGGGGGCAGGAGACCCAGTACTTC
>-|TRBJ1-6|-|TRBV7-2
CASSPRGFDPYNSPLHF
TGTGCCAGCAGCCCCCGGGGGTTCGATCCCTATAATTCACCCCTCCACTTT
>once|TRBJ1-2|TRBD1|TRBV5-8
CASSSPGQAAGYTF
TGTGCCAGCAGCTCACCGGGACAGGCTGCTGGCTACACCTTC
>-|TRBJ2-2|TRBD2|TRBV5-1
CASSLGGLAGIGTGELFF
TGCGCCAGCAGCTTGGGAGGGCTAGCGGGAATTGGCACCGGGGAGCTGTTTTTT
>-|TRBJ2-1|-|TRBV6-5
CASSRTPTYNEQFF
TGTGCCAGCAGTAGGACACCGACCTACAATGAGCAGTTCTTC
>-|TRBJ1-5|-|TRBV6-1
CATELAGNQPQHF
TGTGCCACCGAGCTTGCAGGGAATCAGCCCCAGCATTTT
>-|TRBJ2-7|TRBD1|TRBV5-4
CASSVTGGENYEQYF
TGTGCCAGCAGCGTAACAGGGGGCGAGAACTACGAGCAGTACTTC
>once|TRBJ2-6|-|TRBV10-3
CAISESSPNSGANVLTF
TGTGCCATCAGTGAGTCCTCACCTAACTCTGGGGCCAACGTCCTGACTTTC
>-|TRBJ2-7|-|TRBV19
CASSTLRQGRYF
TGTGCCAGTAGTACCCTAAGGCAGGGTCGGTACTTC
>once|TRBJ2-7|-|TRBV27
CASSSISGKYGYEQYF
TGTGCCAGCAGTTCTATTAGCGGAAAGTACGGGTACGAGCAGTACTTC
>-|TRBJ2-3|-|TRBV7-9
CASSLRPRTADTQYF
TGTGCCAGCAGCTTACGCCCGCGAACTGCAGATACGCAGTATTTT
>few|TRBJ1-1|TRBD1|TRBV20-1
CIYDRGTEAFF
TGCATCTACGACAGGGGCACTGAAGCTTTCTTT
>-|TRBJ1-5|-|TRBV6-1
CASSGRTNSNQPQHF
TGTGCCAGCAGTGGCCGGACAAATAGCAATCAGCCCCAGCATTTT
>-|TRBJ2-2|-|TRBV5-1
CASRRTDRNTGELFF
TGCGCCAGCAGACGGACGGACAGGAACACCGGGGAGCTGTTTTTT
>-|TRBJ2-5|-|TRBV27
CASSLGGKETQYF
TGTGCCAGCAGTTTAGGGGGGAAAGAGACCCAGTACTTC
>-|TRBJ2-7|TRBD1|TRBV6-6
CATILGGASYEQYF
TGTGCCACCATTTTAGGGGGCGCCTCCTACGAGCAGTACTTC
>-|TRBJ2-7|-|TRBV11-2
CASSSDRYASYEQYF
TGTGCCAGCAGCTCCGACAGGTACGCGTCCTACGAGCAGTACTTC
>once|TRBJ1-6|TRBD1|TRBV5-1
CASSRDRANSPLHF
TGCGCCAGCAGCCGGGACAGGGCGAATTCACCCCTCCACTTT
>-|TRBJ1-1|-|TRBV29-1
CSVAEYRAGNTEAFF
TGCAGCGTCGCAGAGTACAGGGCGGGGAACACTGAAGCTTTCTTT
>-|TRBJ2-3|TRBD2|TRBV4-1
CASSQTLADYTDTQYF
TGCGCCAGCAGCCAGACACTAGCGGACTACACAGATACGCAGTATTTT